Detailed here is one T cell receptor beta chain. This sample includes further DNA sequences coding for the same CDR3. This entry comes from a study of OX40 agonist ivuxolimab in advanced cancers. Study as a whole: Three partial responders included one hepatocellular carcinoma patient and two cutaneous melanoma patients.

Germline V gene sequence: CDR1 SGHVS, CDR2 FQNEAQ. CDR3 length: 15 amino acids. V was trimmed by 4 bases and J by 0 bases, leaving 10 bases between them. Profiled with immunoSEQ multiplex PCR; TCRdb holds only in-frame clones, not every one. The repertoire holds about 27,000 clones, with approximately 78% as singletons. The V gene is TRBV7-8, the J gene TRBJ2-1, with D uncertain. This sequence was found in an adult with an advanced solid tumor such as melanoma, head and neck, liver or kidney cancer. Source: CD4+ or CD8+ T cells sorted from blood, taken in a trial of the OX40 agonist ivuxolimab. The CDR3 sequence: CASSSGAASYNEQFF. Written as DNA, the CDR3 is TGTGCCAGCAGCTCAGGAGCCGCCTCCTACAATGAGCAGTTCTTC.